This passage covers 27 T cell receptor beta chains from one sample sequenced in a study of shared clonotypes between healthy human individuals (dated by TCRdb to 2020 to 2022). The library was obtained by the immunoSEQ multiplex PCR assay. TCRdb took over this immuneACCESS table, retaining in-frame rearrangements with V and J assigned. Such tables are incomplete; in checked studies, under half of the missing clones stem from an unresolved V gene, and the remainder is unexplained. The sample table contains about 1.1 million clones; only one count was recorded for approximately 80% of them. Of the sample, approximately 0.95% is held by the ten largest clones. Sequencing was done on a sample of memory CD4+ T cells from PBMCs. The intended sense of this specimen's cell subset or site label: CD45RA-negative fraction. Receptors were obtained from a man younger than 35 in good health. Some clones in this sample may be carry-over from other donors' samples.

The rearrangement joins TRBV28 to TRBJ1-5; 12 bases align to TRBD1. The CDR3 length is 16 residues. CDR1 is MDHEN and CDR2 is SYDVKM in the germline V gene. V shed 8 bases and J 5 bases; nucleotides not matched to a gene: 10. The DNA of the CDR3 is TGTGCCAGCGGGACAGGGGGCCCTTCAGGGGATCAGCCCCAGCATTTT. It encodes CASGTGGPSGDQPQHF.

The V call is TRBV10-1, the J call TRBJ2-5; tentative D call: TRBD1 (7 bases). The CDR3 is made up of 15 amino acids. The V end lost 3 bases, the J end lost 5 bases, and 16 bases lay between the germline ends. Germline V gene sequence: CDR1 WNHNN, CDR2 SYGVQD (reference sequence). CDR3 DNA: TGCGCCAGCAGTGATCAAGGGGGCGGAGGGGAGACCCAGTACTTC. Protein sequence: CASSDQGGGGETQYF.

This clone was detected only once. The genes are TRBV18 and TRBJ2-7; 8 nucleotides align to TRBD1. The CDR3 contains 14 residues. Germline trimming cut 4 bases from V and 3 bases from J; bases unmatched to any gene: 5. Germline V gene data show CDR1 as KGHSH and CDR2 as LQKENI. The DNA of the CDR3 is TGTGCCAGCTCACAACAGGGGGGAAACTACGAGCAGTACTTC. Translation gives CASSQQGGNYEQYF.

This chain connects TRBV28 to TRBJ2-1; maybe TRBD2 (6 bases). This CDR3 spans 15 amino acids. The germline V gene has CDR1 MDHEN and CDR2 SYDVKM. Trimming pared 0 bases from V and 5 bases from J, leaving 11 bases between. The DNA for the CDR3 is TGTGCCAGCAGTTTATGGGGGACTCAGAACAATGAGCAGTTCTTC. It is translated as CASSLWGTQNNEQFF.

The table lists this clone with a count of one. The chain has TRBV6-1 and TRBJ2-5; the match to TRBD2 covers 11 bases. CDR3 length: 16 residues. The J segment lost 5 bases and the V segment lost 4 bases, leaving 9 bases of the junction unmatched. Per the germline V gene, CDR1 is MNHNS and CDR2 is SASEGT. The CDR3 region is CASSAISGRAAETQYF. The CDR3 DNA sequence: TGTGCCAGCAGTGCGATTAGCGGGAGGGCCGCGGAGACCCAGTACTTC.

Of note for this clone: Since a much larger clone is just one base distant, this may be a read error. No conserved phenylalanine or tryptophan ends this CDR3, so it is likely a read error. V gene TRBV30 combines with J gene TRBJ1-1; 7 nucleotides align to TRBD1. Trimming removed 0 bases from V and 3 bases from J; junction bases left unmatched: 4. This CDR3 region has 14 residues. Germline assignment: CDR1 GTSNPN and CDR2 SVGIG (reference sequence). The CDR3 DNA reads as TGTGCCTGGAGTGTATCCAGGGGGGACACTGAAGCTTTCATT. Translating it yields CAWSVSRGDTEAFI.

The rearrangement joins TRBV2 to TRBJ2-1; D not resolved. This CDR3 is 13 amino acids long. V was trimmed by 1 base and J by 3 bases, leaving 4 bases between them. The V gene's germline CDR1 is SNHLY and CDR2 FYNNEI. CDR3 bases: TGTGCCAGCAGTGAAGAAGTCTACAATGAGCAGTTCTTC. Protein product: CASSEEVYNEQFF.

The V and J genes are TRBV4-1 and TRBJ1-2; a weak D match, TRBD1 (6 bases). Trimming removed 5 bases from V and 2 bases from J, with 9 bases in between. This CDR3 is built from 13 residues. Germline-derived CDR1 and CDR2 are MGHRA and YSYEKL. The chain's CDR3 is CASSTQGNYGYTF. CDR3 coding DNA: TGCGCCAGCAGCACACAGGGAAACTATGGCTACACCTTC.

The chain employs TRBV18 and TRBJ1-6, with TRBD1 matching over 9 bases. CDR1 and CDR2 (germline): KGHSH, LQKENI. After removal of 8 bases from V and 9 bases from J, the junction contained 8 bases not matched to a gene. The CDR3 extends over 14 amino acids. CDR3 loop: CASAIQGAGSPLHF. The CDR3 DNA is TGTGCCAGCGCGATACAGGGGGCTGGTTCACCCCTCCACTTT. Variable domain in full (rest from reference TRBV18 and TRBJ1-6): NAGVMQNPRHLVRRRGQEARLRCSPMKGHSHVYWYRQLPEEGLKFMVYLQKENIIDESGMPKERFSAEFPKEGPSILRIQQVVRGDSAAYFCASAIQGAGSPLHFGNGTRLTVT.

V gene TRBV28 combines with J gene TRBJ2-5; tentatively, D is TRBD2 (5 bases). Trimming removed 7 bases at V and 4 bases at J, with 10 bases between. This CDR3 spans 12 amino acids. CDR1 is MDHEN and CDR2 is SYDVKM in the germline V gene. The CDR3 DNA sequence: TGTGCCAGCAAACAAGGGAGAGAGACCCAGTACTTC. It yields the protein CASKQGRETQYF. Looking up the rest from reference TRBV28 and TRBJ2-5 gives the full variable domain: DVKVTQSSRYLVKRTGEKVFLECVQDMDHENMFWYRQDPGLGLRLIYFSYDVKMKEKGDIPEGYSVSREKKERFSLILESASTNQTSMYLCASKQGRETQYFGPGTRLLVL.

J is TRBJ2-5 and V is TRBV12-5, with D hard to call. CDR3 length: 12 amino acids. V was pared by 5 bases and J by 3 bases, with 7 bases between. Germline V CDR1 and CDR2: LGHNT, FRNRAP. Here the CDR3 reads CASGVSEETQYF. CDR3 DNA sequence: TGTGCTAGTGGTGTCTCAGAAGAGACCCAGTACTTC.

On this clone: At one of its ends the junction is not consistent with the germline gene, which may arise from a read error. The V call is TRBV18, the J call TRBJ2-3, with D tentatively TRBD2 (6 bases). Germline V lookup: CDR1 KGHSH, CDR2 LQKENI. The CDR3 is 16 residues long. CDR3 loop: CASSPPGSLREDKQYF. The DNA of the CDR3 is TGTGCCAGCTCACCACCCGGTTCCCTGCGGGAAGATAAGCAGTATTTT. The whole variable domain, remainder taken from reference TRBV18 and TRBJ2-3, is NAGVMQNPRHLVRRRGQEARLRCSPMKGHSHVYWYRQLPEEGLKFMVYLQKENIIDESGMPKERFSAEFPKEGPSILRIQQVVRGDSAAYFCASSPPGSLREDKQYFGPGTRLTVL.

The rearrangement joins TRBV5-6 to TRBJ2-7; TRBD1 agrees at 7 bases. J gave up 0 bases and V 1 base, and 7 bases lay outside the gene matches. Germline CDR1 SGHDT, CDR2 YYEEEE. This CDR3 is built from 16 residues. The CDR3 spells CASSLFGQASSYEQYF. The CDR3, as DNA: TGTGCCAGCAGCTTGTTTGGACAGGCCTCCTCCTACGAGCAGTACTTC.

This chain uses TRBV10-3 with TRBJ1-1; 7 bases line up with TRBD1. Trimming at V came to 0 bases and at J to 7 bases, leaving 8 bases not matched to a gene. The CDR3 sequence is 15 residues long. Germline-derived CDR1 and CDR2 are ENHRY and SYGVKD. CDR3 in DNA: TGTGCCATCAGTGAGTCGCAGGGGGGGATGGGTGAAGCTTTCTTT. Protein sequence: CAISESQGGMGEAFF.

This clone showed up just a few times. The chain joins TRBV27 to TRBJ1-1, with D maybe TRBD1 (5 bases). There are 15 residues in the CDR3. Trimming cost V 2 bases and J 3 bases, with 13 bases left between them. Germline CDR1 is MNHEY and CDR2 is SMNVEV (reference sequence). The CDR3 loop reads CASSLGAEGHTEAFF. In DNA, the CDR3 is TGTGCCAGCAGTTTAGGGGCGGAGGGGCACACTGAAGCTTTCTTT.

J is TRBJ1-2 and V is TRBV19, with unresolved D. V was shortened by 6 bases and J by 3 bases, with 14 bases between the two germline ends. The CDR3 has 14 residues. The germline gives CDR1 LNHDA, CDR2 SQIVND (reference sequence). CDR3 residues: CASRGNARHYGYTF. DNA for the CDR3: TGTGCCAGTAGGGGGAACGCCAGACACTATGGCTACACCTTC.

This clone was detected many times. V and J are TRBV5-1 and TRBJ1-2; TRBD1 matches 9 bases. This CDR3 is built from 18 residues. V shed 1 base and J 2 bases; nucleotides not matched to a gene: 12. The germline V gene encodes CDR1 SGHRS and CDR2 YFSETQ. In DNA form, the CDR3 reads TGCGCCAGCAGCTTGCAAACCGGGACAGGGAGTTTGAACTATGGCTACACCTTC. Translating it yields CASSLQTGTGSLNYGYTF.

The rearrangement joins TRBV27 to TRBJ2-6, with unresolved D. The CDR3 is 15 amino acids. Trimming shortened V by 10 bases and J by 0 bases, and 13 bases separated the two germline ends. Germline CDR1 and CDR2: MNHEY and SMNVEV (reference sequence). CDR3 protein: CATSFVVSGANVLTF. As DNA, the CDR3 is TGTGCCACTAGTTTCGTCGTCTCTGGGGCCAACGTCCTGACTTTC. The full variable domain, its missing parts supplied by reference TRBV27 and TRBJ2-6, is EAQVTQNPRYLITVTGKKLTVTCSQNMNHEYMSWYRQDPGLGLRQIYYSMNVEVTDKGDVPEGYKVSRKEKRNFPLILESPSPNQTSLYFCATSFVVSGANVLTFGAGSRLTVL.

CDR3 protein: CASSDPRGQVNTGELFF. CDR3 nucleotides: TGTGCCAGCAGTGACCCCAGGGGGCAGGTTAACACCGGGGAGCTGTTTTTT. This sequence joins TRBV6-1 and TRBJ2-2; 8 bases are a match to TRBD1. Germline V lookup: CDR1 MNHNS, CDR2 SASEGT. V lost 3 bases, J lost 2 bases, and 8 bases stayed unmatched. This CDR3 contains 17 residues.

The V gene is TRBV25-1, the J gene TRBJ2-3, with 7 bases matching TRBD1. The germline V gene encodes CDR1 MGHDK and CDR2 SYGVNS. The length of the CDR3 is 14 residues. V shed 8 bases and J 2 bases; nucleotides not matched to a gene: 7. CDR3 nucleotides: TGTGCCAGCGCTGGGGGACAGCCCACAGATACGCAGTATTTT. It translates to CASAGGQPTDTQYF. Using reference TRBV25-1 and TRBJ2-3 for the parts outside the CDR3, the full variable domain is EADIYQTPRYLVIGTGKKITLECSQTMGHDKMYWYQQDPGMELHLIHYSYGVNSTEKGDLSSESTVSRIRTEHFPLTLESARPSHTSQYLCASAGGQPTDTQYFGPGTRLTVL.

V usage is TRBV14 and J usage is TRBJ2-3; maybe TRBD1 (6 bases). Trimming removed 5 bases from V and 2 bases from J, with 23 bases in between. The germline gives CDR1 SGHDN, CDR2 FVKESK. This CDR3 is 18 amino acids long. CDR3 in amino acids: CASSKMDRGYLVTDTQYF. The CDR3 DNA reads TGTGCCAGCAGCAAGATGGACAGAGGGTATCTCGTCACAGATACGCAGTATTTT.

A word on this clone: The sample holds other DNA sequences that translate to the same CDR3. This chain connects TRBV28 to TRBJ2-3; D is ambiguous. CDR1 is MDHEN, CDR2 SYDVKM, per germline. V was trimmed by 6 bases and J by 3 bases, leaving 4 bases between them. The CDR3 runs 11 residues. CDR3 sequence: CASRQTDTQYF. As DNA, the CDR3 is TGTGCCAGCAGGCAAACAGATACGCAGTATTTT.

The chain uses TRBV7-9 and TRBJ1-2; D gene ambiguous. From germline, CDR1 is SEHNR and CDR2 FQNEAQ (reference sequence). Trimming removed 5 bases from V and 0 bases from J, with 16 bases in between. The CDR3 consists of 16 residues. The CDR3 here is CASSVHLTAANYGYTF. The CDR3 bases are TGTGCCAGCAGCGTTCATTTGACGGCAGCTAACTATGGCTACACCTTC. The variable domain in full, with the rest retrieved from reference TRBV7-9 and TRBJ1-2, is DTGVSQNPRHKITKRGQNVTFRCDPISEHNRLYWYRQTLGQGPEFLTYFQNEAQLEKSRLLSDRFSAERPKGSFSTLEIQRTEQGDSAMYLCASSVHLTAANYGYTFGSGTRLTVV.

This chain uses TRBV5-4 with TRBJ2-2, with D perhaps matching TRBD2 (6 bases). CDR3 length equals 15 residues. With 3 bases removed from V and 7 bases from J, the gap between germline ends came to 16 bases. Per the germline V gene, CDR1 is SGHNT and CDR2 is YYREEE (reference sequence). The CDR3 nucleotides are TGTGCCAGCAGCTCAGGAGGGGAGTATGGCGGGGAGCTGTTTTTT. Translation: CASSSGGEYGGELFF.

The rearrangement joins TRBV5-1 to TRBJ1-2; D gene uncertain. The CDR3 extends over 14 amino acids. Trimming removed 0 bases from V and 8 bases from J, with 14 bases in between. Germline CDR1 is SGHRS and CDR2 is YFSETQ. CDR3 protein: CASSLVAGGEGYTF. The CDR3 DNA reads TGCGCCAGCAGCTTGGTCGCAGGCGGGGAAGGCTACACCTTC.

V usage is TRBV10-3 and J usage is TRBJ1-2; 7 bases align to TRBD1. Per germline, CDR1 ENHRY and CDR2 SYGVKD. The CDR3 runs 13 residues. V trimming: 10 bases; J trimming: 2 bases; junction bases outside the gene matches: 7. CDR3 coding DNA: TGTGCCACTTACAGGGGATTAAACTATGGCTACACCTTC. Its protein product is CATYRGLNYGYTF.

Only a few counts were recorded for this clone. The rearrangement joins TRBV2 to TRBJ2-7, with D tentatively TRBD1 (6 bases). The CDR3 runs 17 residues. In germline, CDR1 is SNHLY, CDR2 FYNNEI. Trimming left V 6 bases short and J 1 base short, with 22 bases between. The CDR3 region is CASSVLGALQGSYEQYF. CDR3 DNA: TGTGCCAGCAGCGTCCTAGGGGCGCTCCAGGGGTCCTACGAGCAGTACTTC.